This T cell receptor (beta chain) was identified in a study of blood T cell repertoires in COVID-19. Study overall: Samples representing acute and convalescent COVID-19 were sourced from the United States, Italy and Spain.

The method was immunoSEQ multiplex PCR; TCRdb's version includes in-frame clones alone and lacks a portion of them. In the table there are 70,000 or so clones, around 90% of which are singletons. The CDR3 spans 11 residues. J gave up 7 bases and V 6 bases, and 2 bases lay outside the gene matches. The clonotype comes from a human donor in a cohort sampled during active COVID-19. V usage is TRBV12-3 or TRBV12-4 and J usage is TRBJ1-1, with 7 positions matching TRBD1. Sequencing was done on a sample of peripheral blood. CDR3 region: CASSRTGEAFF. CDR3 DNA sequence: TGTGCCAGCAGCCGGACAGGTGAAGCTTTCTTT.